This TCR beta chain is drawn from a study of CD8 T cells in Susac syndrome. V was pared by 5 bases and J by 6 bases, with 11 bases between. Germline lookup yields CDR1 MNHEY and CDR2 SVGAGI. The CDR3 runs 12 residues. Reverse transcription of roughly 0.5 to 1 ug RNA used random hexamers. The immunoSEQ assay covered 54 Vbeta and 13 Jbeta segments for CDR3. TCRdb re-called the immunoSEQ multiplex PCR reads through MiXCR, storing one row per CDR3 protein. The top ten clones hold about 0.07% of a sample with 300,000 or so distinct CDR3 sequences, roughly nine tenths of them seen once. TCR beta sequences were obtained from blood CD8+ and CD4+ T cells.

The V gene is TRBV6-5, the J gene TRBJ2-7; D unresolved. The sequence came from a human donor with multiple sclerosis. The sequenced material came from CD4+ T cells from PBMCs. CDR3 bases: TGTGCCAGCAGTGATTATTTAGGCGAGCAGTACTTC. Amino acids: CASSDYLGEQYF.